The clone carrying this TCR beta chain showed up just once. The data derive from a study of T cell responses to AZD1222 COVID-19 vaccine. V was trimmed by 1 base and J by 2 bases, leaving 11 bases between them. The CDR3 covers 15 residues. Germline V gene data show CDR1 as SGHVS and CDR2 as FNYEAQ. Data came from immunoSEQ multiplex PCR; TCRdb stores just in-frame clones and leaves some out. The profile shows about 200,000 clones, approximately 93% of them singletons. The TCR comes from an adult who received the AZD1222 COVID-19 vaccine. The chain is built from TRBV7-6 and TRBJ2-5; a possible D gene is TRBD2 (6 bases). Sequencing was performed on peripheral blood, taken 28 days after the second AZD1222 dose. The DNA of the CDR3 is TGTGCCAGCAGCTTAGGGGCTAGCGCACAAGAGACCCAGTACTTC. Protein: CASSLGASAQETQYF.